This T cell receptor (beta chain) came from a study of PD-1 blockade in classical Hodgkin lymphoma. At the level of the study: Nivolumab was administered to patients intravenously at 3 mg/kg every 2 weeks.

In the case of this clone: What it binds is not known.

Germline V gives CDR1 LNHDA, CDR2 SQIVND (reference sequence). The CDR3 spans 14 residues. V was pared by 4 bases and J by 4 bases, with 13 bases between. Study results and limitations: Possibly reflecting disease activity or prior therapy, repertoire differences have causes that remain undefined. Healthy donors reportedly exceeded newly diagnosed patients in baseline TCR diversity.

This table comes from immunoSEQ multiplex PCR, and its TCRdb copy is limited to in-frame clones, with some not included. In the table there are 75,000 to 95,000 clones, 65% to 85% of which are singletons. Time point indicated: cycle 4 day 1 (C4D1), after six to seven weeks of nivolumab. Brentuximab vedotin exposure varied among the patients, all of whom had relapsed after autologous stem cell transplantation. The source is a human donor with classical Hodgkin lymphoma. The sequencing here drew on peripheral blood mononuclear cells (PBMCs), taken before the fourth cycle of nivolumab. The gene calls are TRBV19 and TRBJ1-2; maybe TRBD1 (5 bases). The CDR3 sequence: CASSRAGSLYGYTF. In DNA, the CDR3 is TGTGCCAGTAGTAGGGCAGGGAGCCTCTATGGCTACACCTTC.